Detailed here is one TCR beta chain. Antigen unknown. V lost 0 bases and J lost 13, with 16 bases in between. The CDR3 contains 13 residues. The germline V gene has CDR1 SGHRS and CDR2 YFSETQ. The sample belongs to a study of T cell repertoires in cytomegalovirus infection. Study details: Public TCR beta signatures provided an indication of both CMV infection and a matching HLA type. Findings of the study overall: Cumulative frequency of public TCR beta families picked out carriers of CMV plus the relevant HLA. In two of eight donors, the top clonotype was HLA-C-restricted CMV-specific.

TCRdb recomputed calls from the reads with MiXCR, one row per CDR3 protein. The repertoire has 310,000 or so distinct CDR3 sequences, around 10% of them found once; the top ten carry more than 2.5%. The source material was PBMCs. J is TRBJ2-5 and V is TRBV5-1; TRBD1 might be the D (6 bases). The TCR comes from a human donor in good health (CMV status not recorded). Some clones in this sample may be carry-over from other donors' samples. CDR3 loop: CASSLALGAGAYF. CDR3 sequence (DNA): TGCGCCAGCAGCTTGGCCTTGGGGGCCGGGGCGTACTTC. Full variable domain (missing parts from reference TRBV5-1 and TRBJ2-5): KAGVTQTPRYLIKTRGQQVTLSCSPISGHRSVSWYQQTPGQGLQFLFEYFSETQRNKGNFPGRFSGRQFSNSRSEMNVSTLELGDSALYLCASSLALGAGAYFGPGTRLLVL.